This T cell receptor (beta chain) was recorded in a study of T-cell memory formation after mild COVID-19. In the study overall: TCR clusters were largely donor specific.

Researchers used 5'RACE with constant-segment primers to make TCR alpha and TCR beta cDNA libraries that carry sample barcodes and UMIs. From the 5' RACE reads, TCRdb called clonotypes with MiXCR, one entry per CDR3 protein. Of 150,000 to 200,000 distinct CDR3 sequences listed, about 14% are singletons. Study-wide results and limits: Mainly CM and EM harbored the contracting CD4+ clones; mainly EMRA harbored the CD8+ ones. Confirmation was lacking for SARS-CoV-2 specificity of second-wave clones that peaked on day 37.

A word on this clonotype: Its antigen is unidentified.

The sequenced material came from PBMCs or a T cell subset sorted from them (not recorded which). The TCR originated in an adult woman who had mild COVID-19 (a few samples of this study predate the infection). Cell type and time point are not known.

CDR3 amino acids: CATEPGGGNQPQHF. The CDR3 nucleotides are TGTGCCACAGAACCGGGGGGCGGCAATCAGCCCCAGCATTTT. The V call is TRBV24-1, the J call TRBJ1-5; maybe TRBD1 (6 bases). Trimming removed 10 bases at V and 2 bases at J, with 14 bases between. CDR3 length equals 14 residues. Looked up from germline, CDR1 is KGHDR and CDR2 is SFDVKD.